The entry below describes one T cell receptor (beta chain). These data come from a study of blood T cell repertoires in COVID-19. As for the study in general: Acute and convalescent COVID-19 samples came from the United States, Italy and Spain. T cells, B-cell-depleted T cells, or PBMCs provided the cDNA or gDNA that served as material.

Study processing details: Reference gene primer amplification gave estimated nucleated cell counts. The data were produced by immunoSEQ multiplex PCR, yet TCRdb's version contains in-frame clones alone and is incomplete. That table gives V, J and clone size, and the DNA gave D and trimming. This table has 50,000 to 60,000 clones, 70% to 90% appearing once. The ends were cut back, 1 base at V and 0 bases at J, with 10 bases in the middle. Germline V gene data show CDR1 as SGHRS and CDR2 as YFSETQ. This CDR3 is built from 15 residues. The origin of this receptor is a human donor with active COVID-19. The donor label of this sample is uncertain. This chain connects TRBV5-1 to TRBJ1-1; the D gene is possibly TRBD1 (5 bases). Material: peripheral blood. CDR3 sequence: CASSLTAGMNTEAFF. The DNA for the CDR3 is TGCGCCAGCAGCTTGACGGCAGGGATGAACACTGAAGCTTTCTTT.